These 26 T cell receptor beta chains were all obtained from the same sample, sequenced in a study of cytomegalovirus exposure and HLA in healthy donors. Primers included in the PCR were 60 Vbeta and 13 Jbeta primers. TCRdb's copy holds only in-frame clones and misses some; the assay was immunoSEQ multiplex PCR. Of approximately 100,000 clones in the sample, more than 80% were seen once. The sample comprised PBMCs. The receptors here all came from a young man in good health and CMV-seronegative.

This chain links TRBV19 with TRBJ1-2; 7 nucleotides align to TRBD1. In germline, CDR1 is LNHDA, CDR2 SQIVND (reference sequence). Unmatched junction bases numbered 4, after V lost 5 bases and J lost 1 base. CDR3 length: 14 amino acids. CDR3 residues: CASSYGTVNYGYTF. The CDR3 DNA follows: TGTGCCAGTAGTTATGGGACAGTTAACTATGGCTACACCTTC.

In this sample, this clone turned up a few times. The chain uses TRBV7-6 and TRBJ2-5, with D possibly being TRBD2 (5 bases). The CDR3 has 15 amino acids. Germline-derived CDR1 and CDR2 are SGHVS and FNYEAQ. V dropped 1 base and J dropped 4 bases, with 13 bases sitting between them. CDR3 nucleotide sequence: TGTGCCAGCAGCTTAGTCTTTCCGGGGTCAGAGACCCAGTACTTC. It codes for CASSLVFPGSETQYF.

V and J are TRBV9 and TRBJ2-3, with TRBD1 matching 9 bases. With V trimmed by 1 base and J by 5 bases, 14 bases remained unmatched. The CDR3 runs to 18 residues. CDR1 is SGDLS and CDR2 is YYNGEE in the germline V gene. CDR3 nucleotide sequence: TGTGCCAGCAGCGTACAACCCGGGACAGGGAATCTCAGAGATACGCAGTATTTT. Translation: CASSVQPGTGNLRDTQYF.

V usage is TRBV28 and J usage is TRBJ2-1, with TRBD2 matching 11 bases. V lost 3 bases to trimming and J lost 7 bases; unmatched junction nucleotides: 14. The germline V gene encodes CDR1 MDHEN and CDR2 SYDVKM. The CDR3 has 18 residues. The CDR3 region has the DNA TGTGCCAGCAGTTTGCCTAGCGGGAGGTTCTCAGGGATAAATGAGCAGTTCTTC. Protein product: CASSLPSGRFSGINEQFF.

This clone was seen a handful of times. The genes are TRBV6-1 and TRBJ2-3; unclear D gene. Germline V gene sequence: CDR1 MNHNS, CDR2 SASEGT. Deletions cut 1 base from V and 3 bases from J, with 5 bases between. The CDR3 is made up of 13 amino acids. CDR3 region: CASSEGLTDTQYF. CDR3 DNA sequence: TGTGCCAGCAGTGAAGGTCTTACAGATACGCAGTATTTT.

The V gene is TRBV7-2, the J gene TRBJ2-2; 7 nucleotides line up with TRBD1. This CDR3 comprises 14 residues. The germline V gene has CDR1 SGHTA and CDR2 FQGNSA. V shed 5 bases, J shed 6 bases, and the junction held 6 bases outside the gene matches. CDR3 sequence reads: CASSPGTVAGELFF. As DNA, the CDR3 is TGTGCCAGCAGCCCCGGGACAGTTGCCGGGGAGCTGTTTTTT. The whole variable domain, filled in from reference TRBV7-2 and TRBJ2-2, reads GAGVSQSPSNKVTEKGKDVELRCDPISGHTALYWYRQSLGQGLEFLIYFQGNSAPDKSGLPSDRFSAERTGGSVSTLTIQRTQQEDSAVYLCASSPGTVAGELFFGEGSRLTVL.

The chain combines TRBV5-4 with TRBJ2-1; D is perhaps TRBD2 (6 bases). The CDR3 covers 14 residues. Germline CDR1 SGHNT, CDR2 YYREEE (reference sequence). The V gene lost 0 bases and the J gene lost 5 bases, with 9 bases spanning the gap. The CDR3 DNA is TGTGCCAGCAGCTTGGACAGGACTAACAATGAGCAGTTCTTC. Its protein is CASSLDRTNNEQFF.

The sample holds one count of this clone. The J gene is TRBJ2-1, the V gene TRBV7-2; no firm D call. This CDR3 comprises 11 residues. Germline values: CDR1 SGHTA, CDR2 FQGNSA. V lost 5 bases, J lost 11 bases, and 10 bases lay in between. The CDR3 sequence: CASSPSRKQFF. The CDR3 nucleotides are TGTGCCAGCAGCCCTTCGCGGAAGCAGTTCTTC. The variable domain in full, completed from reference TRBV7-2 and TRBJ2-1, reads GAGVSQSPSNKVTEKGKDVELRCDPISGHTALYWYRQSLGQGLEFLIYFQGNSAPDKSGLPSDRFSAERTGGSVSTLTIQRTQQEDSAVYLCASSPSRKQFFGPGTRLTVL.

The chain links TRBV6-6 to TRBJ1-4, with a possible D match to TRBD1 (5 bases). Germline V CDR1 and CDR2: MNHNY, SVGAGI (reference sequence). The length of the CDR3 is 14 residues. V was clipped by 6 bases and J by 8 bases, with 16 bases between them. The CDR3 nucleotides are TGTGCCAGCAGCCCTCACGGGGGAAAAGAAAAACTGTTTTTT. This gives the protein CASSPHGGKEKLFF.

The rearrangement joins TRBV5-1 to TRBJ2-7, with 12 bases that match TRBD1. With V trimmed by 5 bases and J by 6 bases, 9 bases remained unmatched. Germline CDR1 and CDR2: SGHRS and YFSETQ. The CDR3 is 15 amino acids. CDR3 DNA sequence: TGCGCCAGCAGGACGGCCGGGACAGGGGGCGGCGAGCAGTACTTC. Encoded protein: CASRTAGTGGGEQYF.

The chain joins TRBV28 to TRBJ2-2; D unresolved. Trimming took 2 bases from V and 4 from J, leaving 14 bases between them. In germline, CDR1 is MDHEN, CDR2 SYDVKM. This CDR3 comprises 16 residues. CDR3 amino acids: CASSLISPPPTGELFF. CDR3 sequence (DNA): TGTGCCAGCAGTTTAATATCCCCCCCTCCCACCGGGGAGCTGTTTTTT.

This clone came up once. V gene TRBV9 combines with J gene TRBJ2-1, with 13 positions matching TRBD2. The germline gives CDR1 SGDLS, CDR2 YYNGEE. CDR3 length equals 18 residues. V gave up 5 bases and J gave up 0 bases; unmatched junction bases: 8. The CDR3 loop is CASSGLAGALSSYNEQFF. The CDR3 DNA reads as TGTGCCAGCAGTGGACTAGCGGGGGCCTTAAGCTCCTACAATGAGCAGTTCTTC.

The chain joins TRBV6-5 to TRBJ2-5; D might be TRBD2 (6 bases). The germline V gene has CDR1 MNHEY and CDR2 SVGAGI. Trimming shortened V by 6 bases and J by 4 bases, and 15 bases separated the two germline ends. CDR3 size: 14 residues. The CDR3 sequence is CASSRPGVGETQYF. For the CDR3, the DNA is TGTGCCAGCAGCCGCCCGGGGGTGGGAGAGACCCAGTACTTC.

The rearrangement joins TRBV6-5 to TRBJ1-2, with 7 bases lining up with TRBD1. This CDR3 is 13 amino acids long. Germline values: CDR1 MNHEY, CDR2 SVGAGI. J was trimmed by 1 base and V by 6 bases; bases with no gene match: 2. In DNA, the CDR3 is TGTGCCAGCAGCCGGGACAGTAACTATGGCTACACCTTC. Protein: CASSRDSNYGYTF.

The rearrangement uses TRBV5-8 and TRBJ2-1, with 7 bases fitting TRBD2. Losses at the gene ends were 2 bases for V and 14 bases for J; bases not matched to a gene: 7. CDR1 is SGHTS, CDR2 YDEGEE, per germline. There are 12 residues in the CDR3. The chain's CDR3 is CASSFRTSSKFF. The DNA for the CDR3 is TGTGCCAGCAGCTTCCGGACTAGTTCGAAGTTCTTC.

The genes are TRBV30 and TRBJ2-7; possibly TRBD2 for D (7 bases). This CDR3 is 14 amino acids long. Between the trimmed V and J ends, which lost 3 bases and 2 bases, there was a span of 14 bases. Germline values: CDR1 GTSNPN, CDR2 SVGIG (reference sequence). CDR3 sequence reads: CAWSQRGRAYEQYF. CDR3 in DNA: TGTGCCTGGAGCCAAAGGGGGAGGGCCTACGAGCAGTACTTC.

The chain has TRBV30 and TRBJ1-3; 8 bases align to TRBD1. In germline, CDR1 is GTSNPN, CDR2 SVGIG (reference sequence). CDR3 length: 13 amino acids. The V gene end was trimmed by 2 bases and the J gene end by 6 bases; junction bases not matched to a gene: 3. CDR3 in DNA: TGTGCCTGGAGTACAGGGGGTGTAAACACCATATATTTT. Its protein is CAWSTGGVNTIYF.

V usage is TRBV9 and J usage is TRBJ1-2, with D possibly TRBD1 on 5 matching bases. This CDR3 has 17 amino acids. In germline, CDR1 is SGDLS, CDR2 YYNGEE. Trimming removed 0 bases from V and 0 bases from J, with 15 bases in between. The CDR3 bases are TGTGCCAGCAGCGTAGCAATTGGTATGGGGCCTAACTATGGCTACACCTTC. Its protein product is CASSVAIGMGPNYGYTF.

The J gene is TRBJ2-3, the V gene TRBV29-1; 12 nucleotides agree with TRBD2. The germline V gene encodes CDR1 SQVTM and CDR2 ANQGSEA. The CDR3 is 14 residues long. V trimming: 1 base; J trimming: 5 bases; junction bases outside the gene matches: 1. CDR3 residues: CSVEGLAGEDTQYF. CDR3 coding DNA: TGCAGCGTTGAAGGACTAGCGGGAGAAGATACGCAGTATTTT.

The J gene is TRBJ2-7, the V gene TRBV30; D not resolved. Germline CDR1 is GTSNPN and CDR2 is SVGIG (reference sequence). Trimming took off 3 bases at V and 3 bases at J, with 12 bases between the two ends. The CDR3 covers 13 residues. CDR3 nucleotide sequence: TGTGCCTGGAGGGGCAGCCAGCACTACGAGCAGTACTTC. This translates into CAWRGSQHYEQYF.

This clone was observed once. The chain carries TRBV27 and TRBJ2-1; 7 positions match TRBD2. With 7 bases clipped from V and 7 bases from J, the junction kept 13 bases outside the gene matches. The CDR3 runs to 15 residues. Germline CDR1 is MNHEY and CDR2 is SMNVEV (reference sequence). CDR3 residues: CASKVFGGGLNEQFF. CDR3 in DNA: TGTGCCAGCAAAGTTTTTGGGGGAGGGTTAAATGAGCAGTTCTTC.

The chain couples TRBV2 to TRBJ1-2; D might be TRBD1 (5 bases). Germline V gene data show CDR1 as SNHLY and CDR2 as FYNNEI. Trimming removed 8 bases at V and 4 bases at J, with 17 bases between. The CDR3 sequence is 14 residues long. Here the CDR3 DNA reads TGTGCCAGCTCCCAGGGAGGTTGGGTCTATGGCTACACCTTC. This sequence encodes CASSQGGWVYGYTF.

The CDR3 nucleotides are TGTGCCAGCAGCTTCTCCGGGACAGGGTCCTACGAGCAGTACTTC. Translating gives CASSFSGTGSYEQYF. This chain links TRBV11-2 with TRBJ2-7; 9 positions match TRBD1. The germline CDR1 and CDR2 sequences are SGHAT and FQNNGV. CDR3 length: 15 amino acids. Trimming took 3 bases from V and 1 from J; bases not matched to a gene: 4.

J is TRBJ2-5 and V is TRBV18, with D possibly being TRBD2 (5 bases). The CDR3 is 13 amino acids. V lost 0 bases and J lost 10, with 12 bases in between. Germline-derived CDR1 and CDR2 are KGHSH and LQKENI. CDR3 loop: CASSPPGLLIQYF. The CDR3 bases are TGTGCCAGCTCACCACCCGGACTCCTAATCCAGTACTTC.

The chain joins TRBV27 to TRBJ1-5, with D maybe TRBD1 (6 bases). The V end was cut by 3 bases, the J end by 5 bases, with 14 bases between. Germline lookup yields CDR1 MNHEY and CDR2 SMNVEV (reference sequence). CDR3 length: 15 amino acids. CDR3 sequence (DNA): TGTGCCAGCAGTTTCGGTACAGGGCTAGATCAGCCCCAGCATTTT. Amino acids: CASSFGTGLDQPQHF.

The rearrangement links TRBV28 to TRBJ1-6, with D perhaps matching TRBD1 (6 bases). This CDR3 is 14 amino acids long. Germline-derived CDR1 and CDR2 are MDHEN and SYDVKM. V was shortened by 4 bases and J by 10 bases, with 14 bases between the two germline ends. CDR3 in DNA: TGTGCCAGCAGTTGGGACAAAGCGAAATCACCCCTCCACTTT. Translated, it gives CASSWDKAKSPLHF.